This TCR beta chain was sequenced in a study of technical replicates of blood from a few donors. This clone turned up a few times. The germline V gene has CDR1 SQVTM and CDR2 ANQGSEA. The CDR3 sequence is 15 residues long. V lost 4 bases, J lost 3 bases, and 8 bases stayed unmatched. Assay: immunoSEQ multiplex PCR; the TCRdb copy retains only in-frame clones and omits some. This table holds roughly 60,000 clones, 75% to 90% found once. The sequence was collected from a human donor in good health. Some clones in this sample may be carry-over from other donors' samples. The chain carries TRBV29-1 and TRBJ1-5, with 8 bases aligning to TRBD1. The sample taken for sequencing was PBMCs. CDR3 bases: TGCAGCGTTGTTTTGGCAGGGGGCCTCAATCAGCCCCAGCATTTT. This encodes CSVVLAGGLNQPQHF. The entire variable domain, with the rest obtained from reference TRBV29-1 and TRBJ1-5, is as follows: SAVISQKPSRDICQRGTSLTIQCQVDSQVTMMFWYRQQPGQSLTLIATANQGSEATYESGFVIDKFPISRPNLTFSTLTVSNMSPEDSSIYLCSVVLAGGLNQPQHFGDGTRLSIL.